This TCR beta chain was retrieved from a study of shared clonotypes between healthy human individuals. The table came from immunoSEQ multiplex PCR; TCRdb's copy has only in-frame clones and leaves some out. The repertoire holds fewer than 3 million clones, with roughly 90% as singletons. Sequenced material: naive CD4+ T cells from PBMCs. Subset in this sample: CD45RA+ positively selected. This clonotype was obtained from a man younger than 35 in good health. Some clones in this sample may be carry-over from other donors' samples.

CDR3 loop: CASSHTQPKRREDGLGQYF. The CDR3 DNA reads TGTGCCAGCAGCCATACCCAACCCAAGCGGCGGGAGGACGGGTTGGGGCAGTACTTC. V is TRBV14 and J is TRBJ2-7; the match to TRBD2 covers 8 bases. The CDR3 runs 19 residues. Germline CDR1 reads SGHDN; CDR2 reads FVKESK. V was pared by 3 bases and J by 9 bases, with 25 bases of the junction left unmatched. Variable domain in full (rest from reference TRBV14 and TRBJ2-7): EAGVTQFPSHSVIEKGQTVTLRCDPISGHDNLYWYRRVMGKEIKFLLHFVKESKQDESGMPNNRFLAERTGGTYSTLKVQPAELEDSGVYFCASSHTQPKRREDGLGQYFGPGTRLTVT.